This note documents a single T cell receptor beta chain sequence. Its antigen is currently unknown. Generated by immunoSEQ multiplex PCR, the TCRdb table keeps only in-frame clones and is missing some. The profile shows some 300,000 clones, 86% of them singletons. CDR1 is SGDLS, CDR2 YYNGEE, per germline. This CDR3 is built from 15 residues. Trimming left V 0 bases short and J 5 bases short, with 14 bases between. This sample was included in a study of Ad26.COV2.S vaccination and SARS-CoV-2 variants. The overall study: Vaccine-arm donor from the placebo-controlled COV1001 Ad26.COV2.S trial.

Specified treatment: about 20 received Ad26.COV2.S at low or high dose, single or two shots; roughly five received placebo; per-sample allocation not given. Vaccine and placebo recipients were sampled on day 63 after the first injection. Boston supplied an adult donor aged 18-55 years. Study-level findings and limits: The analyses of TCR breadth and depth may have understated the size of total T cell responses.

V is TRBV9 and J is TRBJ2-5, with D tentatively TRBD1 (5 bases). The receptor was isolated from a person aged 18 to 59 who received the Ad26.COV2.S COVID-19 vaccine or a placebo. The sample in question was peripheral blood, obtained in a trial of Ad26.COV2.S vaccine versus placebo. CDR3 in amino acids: CASSVGAREGETQYF. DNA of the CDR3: TGTGCCAGCAGCGTAGGTGCCAGGGAAGGGGAGACCCAGTACTTC.